A single T cell receptor beta chain is shown here with its context. Its target is unknown. The CDR3 runs 14 residues. V lost 4 bases and J lost 5, with 14 bases in between. Germline CDR1 SGHTA, CDR2 FQGNSA. Carried by the TCR beta cDNA libraries were unique molecular identifiers. One entry per CDR3 protein, called by TCRdb with MiXCR from the PCR reads. The sample comprises roughly 570,000 distinct CDR3 sequences, approximately 31% of which are singletons, and 4.5% to 7.5% rests with the top ten. The sample originates from a study of post-analysis software for immune sequencing data. Whole-study context: Secondary progressive, relapsing-remitting and progressive-relapsing multiple sclerosis were among the included disease courses.

Study observations and caveats: There were four or five TRBV segments more frequent in patients than controls, and TRBV5-6, TRBV5-1 and TRBV20-1 were among them.

This rearrangement joins TRBV7-2 to TRBJ2-5, with D maybe TRBD2 (7 bases). This clonotype was obtained from a girl younger than 18 with multiple sclerosis. Sequencing was carried out using blood. The CDR3 nucleotides are TGTGCCAGCAGCTCCTGGGGGGGGCCTGAGACCCAGTACTTC. Its protein is CASSSWGGPETQYF.